The source of this TCR beta chain is a study of shared clonotypes between healthy human individuals. The assay was immunoSEQ multiplex PCR, and TCRdb's table has in-frame clones only and misses some. Counted here are over a million clones, about 77% occurring once; the ten biggest clones make up approximately 1.5%. Trimming shortened V by 7 bases and J by 0 bases, and 13 bases separated the two germline ends. From germline, CDR1 is SQVTM and CDR2 ANQGSEA. CDR3 length: 14 residues. Sequencing was done on a sample of memory CD4+ T cells sorted from blood. Documented subset: CD45RA-negative fraction. This TCR was recovered from a man between 18 and 29 years old in good health. The V call is TRBV29-1, the J call TRBJ1-3, with D possibly being TRBD1 (5 bases). The CDR3 DNA follows: TGCAGCGCCTCGGAGGGGAGCTCTGGAAACACCATATATTTT. Translating it yields CSASEGSSGNTIYF.